Listed here are 27 T cell receptor beta chains from one sample, sequenced in a study of early T cells in non-severe SARS-CoV-2 infection. TCRdb reprocessed the 5' RACE reads via MiXCR and lists one record per CDR3 protein. The table has about 72,000 distinct CDR3 sequences, roughly 9% seen once; the top ten hold 3.2%. Material for sequencing was whole blood. These receptors all come from an adult who was a healthcare worker with PCR-confirmed SARS-CoV-2 infection or an uninfected control (not recorded which).

The rearrangement uses TRBV7-2 and TRBJ1-6, with TRBD1 identical over 10 bases. This CDR3 region has 14 residues. Germline lookup yields CDR1 SGHTA and CDR2 FQGNSA. V was pared by 2 bases and J by 10 bases, with 2 bases of the junction left unmatched. CDR3 region: CASSLRQGASPLHF. CDR3 in DNA: TGTGCCAGCAGCTTAAGACAGGGGGCATCACCCCTCCACTTT.

The J gene is TRBJ2-7, the V gene TRBV29-1, with D hard to call. From germline, CDR1 is SQVTM and CDR2 ANQGSEA. V gave up 4 bases and J gave up 0 bases, with 7 bases separating them. The CDR3 sequence is 12 residues long. CDR3 amino acids: CSVAESSYEQYF. The CDR3 DNA reads TGCAGCGTTGCGGAAAGCTCCTACGAGCAGTACTTC.

In its sample, this clonotype was seen a few times. This chain connects TRBV19 to TRBJ1-5; the D is unclear. Germline CDR1 is LNHDA and CDR2 is SQIVND (reference sequence). The length of the CDR3 is 12 residues. Trimming took off 7 bases at V and 11 bases at J, with 15 bases between the two ends. CDR3 protein: CASIRPERTQHF. For the CDR3, the DNA is TGTGCCAGTATTCGGCCCGAAAGGACCCAGCATTTT.

The rearrangement uses TRBV6-4 and TRBJ2-2; 9 bases match TRBD1. With V trimmed by 6 bases and J by 3 bases, 5 bases remained unmatched. CDR1 is MRHNA, CDR2 SNTAGT, per germline. The CDR3 has 15 residues. Written as DNA, the CDR3 is TGTGCCAGCAGGAAGGACAGGGGATACACCGGGGAGCTGTTTTTT. Its translation is CASRKDRGYTGELFF.

This clonotype has a handful of counts. V usage is TRBV9 and J usage is TRBJ2-3, with D maybe TRBD2 (6 bases). The ends were cut back, 4 bases at V and 2 bases at J, with 14 bases in the middle. The CDR3 is 15 amino acids. CDR1 and CDR2 (germline): SGDLS, YYNGEE. In DNA form, the CDR3 reads TGTGCCAGCAGCCCAGGGACTCCTCACACAGATACGCAGTATTTT. Its translation: CASSPGTPHTDTQYF.

There are many counts of this clonotype. This chain links TRBV7-8 with TRBJ1-5; D is ambiguous. The CDR3 is 16 amino acids. CDR1 is SGHVS and CDR2 is FQNEAQ in the germline V gene. Between the trimmed V and J ends, which lost 0 bases and 1 base, there was a span of 10 bases. CDR3: CASSLARLGSNQPQHF. Written as DNA, the CDR3 is TGTGCCAGCAGCTTAGCGAGACTAGGGAGCAATCAGCCCCAGCATTTT. The full variable domain, with the rest looked up from reference TRBV7-8 and TRBJ1-5, is GAGVSQSPRYKVAKRGQDVALRCDPISGHVSLFWYQQALGQGPEFLTYFQNEAQLDKSGLPSDRFFAERPEGSVSTLKIQRTQQEDSAVYLCASSLARLGSNQPQHFGDGTRLSIL.

The table lists this clonotype with many counts. The chain links TRBV4-3 to TRBJ2-1, with 12 bases aligning to TRBD2. This CDR3 is 14 amino acids long. Germline lookup yields CDR1 LGHNA and CDR2 YSLEER. The ends lost 4 bases at V and 6 bases at J; junction bases unmatched: 1. CDR3 DNA sequence: TGCGCCAGCAGCCCTAGCGGGAGGGCCAATGAGCAGTTCTTC. Encoded protein: CASSPSGRANEQFF.

This clonotype was counted once. This chain connects TRBV19 to TRBJ2-1; 7 positions match TRBD1. This CDR3 comprises 14 residues. Germline V CDR1 and CDR2: LNHDA, SQIVND (reference sequence). Here the CDR3 DNA reads TGTGCTACACACAGGGGATACACCTACAATGAGCAGTTCTTC. Its protein is CATHRGYTYNEQFF.

The chain links TRBV7-2 to TRBJ2-2; D not certain. Trimming removed 5 bases at V and 2 bases at J, with 18 bases between. CDR1 is SGHTA and CDR2 is FQGNSA in the germline V gene. This CDR3 contains 17 residues. The CDR3 spells CASSPPSIGYNTGELFF. The DNA of the CDR3 is TGTGCCAGCAGCCCACCCTCCATCGGATATAACACCGGGGAGCTGTTTTTT.

This clonotype was recorded a few times. The chain links TRBV3-1 to TRBJ2-1, with 9 bases aligning to TRBD2. With 2 bases clipped from V and 12 bases from J, the junction kept 14 bases outside the gene matches. Germline values: CDR1 LGHDT, CDR2 YNNKEL (reference sequence). This CDR3 is built from 16 residues. The CDR3 reads CASSQSGTSSWEGQFF. CDR3 sequence (DNA): TGTGCCAGCAGCCAATCCGGGACTAGCAGCTGGGAGGGGCAGTTCTTC.

This clonotype was seen a handful of times. The rearrangement joins TRBV10-2 to TRBJ2-5; the D gene is possibly TRBD1 (5 bases). The CDR3 is made up of 15 amino acids. Trimming removed 6 bases from V and 1 base from J, with 15 bases in between. Germline V gives CDR1 WSHSY, CDR2 SAAADI. The DNA of the CDR3 is TGCGCCAGCAGCGTGGCTTCAGGGCTCCAAGAGACCCAGTACTTC. It codes for CASSVASGLQETQYF.

Comment on this clonotype: The junction does not match germline at one end; this may be a read error. This chain uses TRBV5-4 with TRBJ2-7; D is uncertain. The germline V gene has CDR1 SGHNT and CDR2 YYREEE (reference sequence). The CDR3 spans 13 residues. CDR3 region: CASSLADKDRQNF. DNA of the CDR3: TGTGCCAGCAGCTTGGCCGACAAAGACCGGCAGAACTTC.

This clonotype has only a few counts. The chain carries TRBV20-1 and TRBJ2-3, with D hard to call. V was pared by 3 bases and J by 0 bases, with 13 bases between. The germline V gene has CDR1 DFQATT and CDR2 SNEGSKA (reference sequence). This CDR3 has 15 residues. CDR3 nucleotides: TGCAGTGCTAGCCCCGATGCAGCTAGCACAGATACGCAGTATTTT. Residues: CSASPDAASTDTQYF.

The table lists this clonotype with many counts. This sequence joins TRBV4-1 and TRBJ2-4; D uncertain. The length of the CDR3 is 14 residues. Germline values: CDR1 MGHRA, CDR2 YSYEKL. The V and J ends lost 4 bases and 9 bases respectively, with 16 bases between them. CDR3 nucleotides: TGCGCCAGCAGCCCTGCAGTTGATCTTGCCATTCAGTACTTC. It codes for CASSPAVDLAIQYF.

This clonotype has only a few counts. The chain joins TRBV27 to TRBJ2-7; D is ambiguous. Germline V gene sequence: CDR1 MNHEY, CDR2 SMNVEV (reference sequence). The CDR3 spans 11 residues. V lost 9 bases and J 0 bases, leaving 6 bases between the germline ends. CDR3 residues: CASKGSYEQYF. Here the CDR3 DNA reads TGTGCCAGTAAAGGCTCCTACGAGCAGTACTTC.

This clonotype was detected only a few times. The J gene is TRBJ1-1, the V gene TRBV5-5; no reliable D call. V was shortened by 2 bases and J by 5 bases, with 10 bases between the two germline ends. The CDR3 totals 13 residues. From germline, CDR1 is SGHKS and CDR2 YYEKEE (reference sequence). Here the CDR3 DNA reads TGTGCCAGCAGCTTTGCGCAGGAGACTGAAGCTTTCTTT. Its protein is CASSFAQETEAFF.

This chain connects TRBV5-1 to TRBJ1-1, with 7 nucleotides matching TRBD1. Germline CDR1 is SGHRS and CDR2 is YFSETQ. The length of the CDR3 is 14 residues. The ends lost 4 bases at V and 0 bases at J; junction bases unmatched: 3. This chain's CDR3 is CASSLGTVNTEAFF. Written as DNA, the CDR3 is TGCGCCAGCAGCCTAGGGACAGTGAACACTGAAGCTTTCTTT.

This chain links TRBV4-2 with TRBJ1-2, with a possible D match to TRBD1 (5 bases). Germline V gives CDR1 LGHNA, CDR2 YNFKEQ. This CDR3 contains 15 residues. With 4 bases removed from V and 3 bases from J, the gap between germline ends came to 15 bases. The CDR3 sequence: CASSPAGGGDYGYTF. The DNA for the CDR3 is TGTGCCAGCAGCCCCGCCGGGGGAGGGGACTATGGCTACACCTTC.

This clonotype has just a few counts. The chain is built from TRBV6-2 or TRBV6-3 and TRBJ2-3, with 12 positions matching TRBD2. The germline V gene encodes CDR1 MNHEY and CDR2 SVGEGT. CDR3 length equals 15 residues. The junction had 3 bases not matched to a gene; V was cut back by 5 bases and J by 3 bases. CDR3 nucleotide sequence: TGTGCCAGCAGTGCTAGCGGGAGGGGAACAGATACGCAGTATTTT. Amino acid sequence: CASSASGRGTDTQYF.

This chain connects TRBV2 to TRBJ2-3; 10 positions agree with TRBD2. CDR1 is SNHLY and CDR2 is FYNNEI in the germline V gene. Trimming cost V 6 bases and J 0 bases; bases outside gene matches: 6. The CDR3 covers 16 residues. CDR3 sequence reads: CASRAGLAVSTDTQYF. For the CDR3, the DNA is TGTGCCAGCAGAGCCGGACTAGCGGTTAGCACAGATACGCAGTATTTT.

This chain joins TRBV5-1 and TRBJ2-7, with TRBD1 as a possible D gene (6 bases). The V end lost 5 bases, the J end lost 0 bases, and 12 bases lay between the germline ends. From germline, CDR1 is SGHRS and CDR2 YFSETQ. The length of the CDR3 is 14 residues. Here the CDR3 reads CASSGGQSSYEQYF. CDR3 coding DNA: TGCGCCAGCAGTGGGGGCCAGAGCTCCTACGAGCAGTACTTC.

This chain joins TRBV5-4 and TRBJ2-7, with a possible D match to TRBD1 (7 bases). In germline, CDR1 is SGHNT, CDR2 YYREEE (reference sequence). V lost 0 bases and J lost 3, with 13 bases in between. This CDR3 is built from 15 residues. CDR3 in DNA: TGTGCCAGCAGCTTGGCTAACAGGGGAGGCTACGAGCAGTACTTC. The encoded protein is CASSLANRGGYEQYF. The full variable domain, with the rest looked up from reference TRBV5-4 and TRBJ2-7, is ETGVTQSPTHLIKTRGQQVTLRCSSQSGHNTVSWYQQALGQGPQFIFQYYREEENGRGNFPPRFSGLQFPNYSSELNVNALELDDSALYLCASSLANRGGYEQYFGPGTRLTVT.

This clonotype was counted a few times. The V call is TRBV5-6, the J call TRBJ1-4, with D possibly being TRBD1 (6 bases). Germline-derived CDR1 and CDR2 are SGHDT and YYEEEE. The CDR3 is made up of 22 amino acids. V lost 5 bases and J 5 bases, leaving 37 bases between the germline ends. CDR3 nucleotide sequence: TGTGCCAGCAGTTCCGTCGGGGGGGCGCGAGGCCCCCTACAAACCATAAATGAAAAACTGTTTTTT. Residues: CASSSVGGARGPLQTINEKLFF.

This clonotype was found many times. The chain uses TRBV5-1 and TRBJ2-1, with TRBD2 matching 12 bases. The CDR3 extends over 16 amino acids. Unmatched junction bases numbered 6, after V lost 0 bases and J lost 8 bases. From germline, CDR1 is SGHRS and CDR2 YFSETQ. CDR3 in DNA: TGCGCCAGCAGCTTGGCTCGACTAGCGGGAGAGGATGAGCAGTTCTTC. Translated: CASSLARLAGEDEQFF.

With regard to this clonotype: Germline is not matched at one junction end, which may reflect a read error. V is TRBV28 and J is TRBJ2-1; 8 bases map to TRBD2. The CDR3 is 16 amino acids. The germline CDR1 and CDR2 sequences are MDHEN and SYDVKM. The chain's CDR3 is CASTRSLAGGRNEQFF. As DNA, the CDR3 is TGTGCTAGCACCCGGTCGCTAGCGGGTGGGAGGAATGAGCAGTTCTTC.

This clonotype has more than one count but fewer than ten. The rearrangement links TRBV12-3 or TRBV12-4 to TRBJ2-1; 13 bases map to TRBD2. CDR3 size: 16 residues. The ends lost 5 bases at V and 6 bases at J; junction bases unmatched: 7. The CDR3 sequence is CASSKWGLAGSNEQFF. Written as DNA, the CDR3 is TGTGCCAGCAGTAAGTGGGGACTAGCGGGGTCCAATGAGCAGTTCTTC.

The rearrangement links TRBV16 to TRBJ2-5; possible D gene TRBD2, 6 bases. The CDR3 runs to 12 residues. Germline values: CDR1 KGHSY, CDR2 FQNENV. V gave up 3 bases and J gave up 5 bases, with 7 bases separating them. CDR3 nucleotides: TGTGCCAGCAGCCATGGAGGGGAGACCCAGTACTTC. Protein sequence: CASSHGGETQYF.